The rows below give T cell receptor beta chains drawn from one sample of a study of cytomegalovirus exposure and HLA in healthy donors. Sequencing used immunoSEQ multiplex PCR; TCRdb keeps in-frame clones, though not all of them. The data hold under 110,000 clones, with less than 90% observed a single time. The sequencing sample was made of PBMCs. These TCRs come from a young woman in good health and CMV-seropositive. The CDR3 runs from the conserved cysteine through the conserved F or W. D genes are given only for firm matches. Clone size is given for some rows only: seen once, a few or many times, or a class if the clone is expanded.

V gene: TRBV15; clone size: NA; D gene: TRBD1; J gene: TRBJ1-2; CDR3 protein: CATRPDPGTGKGGYTF
V gene: TRBV5-5; clone size: NA; D gene: NA; J gene: TRBJ1-3; CDR3 protein: CASSMGHSGNTIYF
V gene: TRBV28; clone size: NA; D gene: NA; J gene: TRBJ1-5; CDR3 protein: CASGNNRDGAPQHF
V gene: TRBV6-1; clone size: NA; D gene: NA; J gene: TRBJ2-1; CDR3 protein: CASSEEAAGEQFF
V gene: TRBV6-5; clone size: NA; D gene: TRBD2; J gene: TRBJ2-5; CDR3 protein: CASSYRGAGGPETQYF
V gene: TRBV2; clone size: NA; D gene: TRBD1; J gene: TRBJ1-1; CDR3 protein: CASMGQGTEAFF
V gene: TRBV2; clone size: NA; D gene: TRBD1; J gene: TRBJ2-5; CDR3 protein: CASSVRQGQETQYF
V gene: TRBV5-4; clone size: NA; D gene: NA; J gene: TRBJ2-1; CDR3 protein: CASSLGGGVSLNEQFF
V gene: TRBV18; clone size: NA; D gene: TRBD1; J gene: TRBJ1-4; CDR3 protein: CASSPPGQGGEKLFF
V gene: TRBV5-5; clone size: NA; D gene: TRBD1; J gene: TRBJ1-1; CDR3 protein: CASSSGQGWTEAFF
V gene: TRBV4-1; clone size: NA; D gene: NA; J gene: TRBJ2-7; CDR3 protein: CASSQDPGTLVLEQYF
V gene: TRBV6-5; clone size: NA; D gene: NA; J gene: TRBJ1-1; CDR3 protein: CASSRTENTEAFF
V gene: TRBV9; clone size: NA; D gene: NA; J gene: TRBJ1-1; CDR3 protein: CASSVGGDTEAFF
V gene: TRBV11-2; clone size: NA; D gene: NA; J gene: TRBJ1-1; CDR3 protein: CASSLVPAMNTEAFF
V gene: TRBV19; clone size: NA; D gene: NA; J gene: TRBJ1-3; CDR3 protein: CASSPPLAGVLGSGNTIYF
V gene: TRBV2; clone size: few; D gene: NA; J gene: TRBJ1-2; CDR3 protein: CASSADRYYGYTF
V gene: TRBV5-1; clone size: NA; D gene: NA; J gene: TRBJ1-1; CDR3 protein: CASSLFEDSTEAFF
V gene: TRBV15; clone size: NA; D gene: NA; J gene: TRBJ1-2; CDR3 protein: CATSRDRGGSYGYTF
V gene: TRBV11-1; clone size: NA; D gene: NA; J gene: TRBJ2-7; CDR3 protein: CASSRTDTYEQYF
V gene: TRBV2; clone size: NA; D gene: NA; J gene: TRBJ2-7; CDR3 protein: CASRRRTYEQYF
V gene: TRBV10-2; clone size: NA; D gene: TRBD1; J gene: TRBJ1-1; CDR3 protein: CANRKTGVSTEAFF
V gene: TRBV27; clone size: NA; D gene: NA; J gene: TRBJ2-5; CDR3 protein: CASSLLDRALTQETQYF
V gene: TRBV19; clone size: NA; D gene: NA; J gene: TRBJ1-3; CDR3 protein: CASEFAGGRTGNTIYF
V gene: TRBV25-1; clone size: NA; D gene: NA; J gene: TRBJ2-1; CDR3 protein: CASSEGHYNEQFF
V gene: TRBV9; clone size: NA; D gene: TRBD1; J gene: TRBJ1-3; CDR3 protein: CASSVGRTGGSGNTIYF
V gene: TRBV4-3; clone size: NA; D gene: NA; J gene: TRBJ1-5; CDR3 protein: CASSQVIVREYSNQPQHF
V gene: TRBV2; clone size: NA; D gene: TRBD2; J gene: TRBJ2-7; CDR3 protein: CASSDRAGSYEQYF
V gene: TRBV7-8; clone size: NA; D gene: NA; J gene: TRBJ1-1; CDR3 protein: CASSLGAQGATEAFF
V gene: TRBV27; clone size: NA; D gene: NA; J gene: TRBJ1-1; CDR3 protein: CASRTIRDTEAFF
V gene: TRBV5-1; clone size: NA; D gene: NA; J gene: TRBJ2-7; CDR3 protein: CASSLDPPSRWEQYF
V gene: TRBV6-1; clone size: NA; D gene: NA; J gene: TRBJ2-2; CDR3 protein: CASRLTGSDGELFF
V gene: TRBV7-2; clone size: NA; D gene: NA; J gene: TRBJ2-5; CDR3 protein: CASSLTWGEQETQYF
V gene: TRBV4-3; clone size: NA; D gene: NA; J gene: TRBJ1-1; CDR3 protein: CASSQAGNTEAFF
V gene: TRBV7-2; clone size: NA; D gene: NA; J gene: TRBJ2-5; CDR3 protein: CASSRQVEKQETQYF
V gene: TRBV28; clone size: NA; D gene: TRBD1; J gene: TRBJ1-2; CDR3 protein: CASSLHGQGVGGYTF
V gene: TRBV18; clone size: NA; D gene: NA; J gene: TRBJ1-2; CDR3 protein: CASSATVANYGYTF
V gene: TRBV9; clone size: NA; D gene: NA; J gene: TRBJ2-5; CDR3 protein: CASSVEPRGTQYF
V gene: TRBV18; clone size: once; D gene: NA; J gene: TRBJ1-1; CDR3 protein: CASSPPRGGDTEAFF
V gene: TRBV7-7; clone size: NA; D gene: TRBD1; J gene: TRBJ2-1; CDR3 protein: CASSSGTGGTDEQFF
V gene: TRBV28; clone size: NA; D gene: TRBD1; J gene: TRBJ1-2; CDR3 protein: CASSYPSGGEGYTF
V gene: TRBV28; clone size: few; D gene: TRBD2; J gene: TRBJ2-5; CDR3 protein: CASSLRGLGSETQYF
V gene: TRBV4-1; clone size: few; D gene: NA; J gene: TRBJ1-2; CDR3 protein: CASSQIPGEGYGYTF
V gene: TRBV7-8; clone size: NA; D gene: NA; J gene: TRBJ1-1; CDR3 protein: CASGGVRANMNTEAFF
V gene: TRBV4-1; clone size: NA; D gene: TRBD1; J gene: TRBJ1-2; CDR3 protein: CASSPGTGEFHGYTF
V gene: TRBV18; clone size: once; D gene: NA; J gene: TRBJ1-3; CDR3 protein: CASSPKRDTGNTIYF
V gene: TRBV2; clone size: NA; D gene: NA; J gene: TRBJ2-2; CDR3 protein: CASSTLLRGGELFF
V gene: TRBV18; clone size: NA; D gene: NA; J gene: TRBJ1-2; CDR3 protein: CASSPLTTSNYGYTF
V gene: TRBV4-2; clone size: NA; D gene: NA; J gene: TRBJ1-4; CDR3 protein: CASSTNGREKTNEKLFF
V gene: TRBV4-3; clone size: NA; D gene: NA; J gene: TRBJ2-2; CDR3 protein: CASSQRWGGDTGELFF
V gene: TRBV4-3; clone size: once; D gene: TRBD1; J gene: TRBJ1-2; CDR3 protein: CASSQGLGQGNYGYTF
V gene: TRBV9; clone size: NA; D gene: TRBD2; J gene: TRBJ2-5; CDR3 protein: CASSPSGGALETQYF
V gene: TRBV18; clone size: NA; D gene: TRBD2; J gene: TRBJ2-3; CDR3 protein: CASSSGLATDTQYF
V gene: TRBV7-2; clone size: NA; D gene: TRBD1; J gene: TRBJ1-6; CDR3 protein: CASSRDRLSSYNSPLHF
V gene: TRBV10-3; clone size: NA; D gene: NA; J gene: TRBJ2-5; CDR3 protein: CAISDVDGEETQYF
V gene: TRBV27; clone size: NA; D gene: NA; J gene: TRBJ2-3; CDR3 protein: CASSLSGSTDTQYF
V gene: TRBV29-1; clone size: NA; D gene: TRBD1; J gene: TRBJ2-2; CDR3 protein: CSVEDIGTGVGTGELFF
V gene: TRBV27; clone size: NA; D gene: NA; J gene: TRBJ2-3; CDR3 protein: CASSPGTERLNTQYF
V gene: TRBV5-4; clone size: NA; D gene: NA; J gene: TRBJ1-6; CDR3 protein: CASREAGDGGSPLHF
V gene: TRBV10-3; clone size: NA; D gene: TRBD1; J gene: TRBJ2-3; CDR3 protein: CAISESGQGAKDTQYF